Below are 20 T cell receptor beta chains sequenced from a single sample in a study of blood T cell repertoires in COVID-19. Sequencing used immunoSEQ multiplex PCR; TCRdb keeps in-frame clones, though not all of them. The sample records 100,000 to 130,000 clones, around four fifths being singletons. Sequenced sample: peripheral blood. The source of these receptors is a man aged 70 or older with acute or convalescent COVID-19.

V and J are TRBV24-1 and TRBJ1-1; TRBD1 might be the D (5 bases). The CDR3 is 14 amino acids. Germline CDR1 and CDR2: KGHDR and SFDVKD. The CDR3 here is CATGHQGESTEAFF. CDR3 nucleotides: TGTGCTACCGGGCACCAGGGCGAAAGCACTGAAGCTTTCTTT.

This clone was counted between two and nine times. In DNA form, the CDR3 reads TGTGCCAGCACTTCCTCTGGGACAGCTAACACTGAAGCTTTCTTT. Protein product: CASTSSGTANTEAFF. The chain joins TRBV14 to TRBJ1-1; 7 bases map to TRBD1. CDR3 length: 15 amino acids. V was pared by 7 bases and J by 2 bases, with 10 bases of the junction left unmatched. Germline CDR1 is SGHDN and CDR2 is FVKESK. Looking up the rest from reference TRBV14 and TRBJ1-1 gives the full variable domain: EAGVTQFPSHSVIEKGQTVTLRCDPISGHDNLYWYRRVMGKEIKFLLHFVKESKQDESGMPNNRFLAERTGGTYSTLKVQPAELEDSGVYFCASTSSGTANTEAFFGQGTRLTVV.

The V gene is TRBV19, the J gene TRBJ1-5, with 8 bases aligning to TRBD1. CDR1 LNHDA and CDR2 SQIVND come from the germline V gene (reference sequence). Trimming at V came to 3 bases and at J to 4 bases, leaving 5 bases not matched to a gene. The CDR3 has 15 amino acids. CDR3 nucleotide sequence: TGTGCCAGTAGTATCTCTAGACAGGGGAATCAGCCCCAGCATTTT. Translated: CASSISRQGNQPQHF.

The chain employs TRBV29-1 and TRBJ2-2; TRBD1 is a possible D gene (7 bases). The CDR3 extends over 15 amino acids. Germline V lookup: CDR1 SQVTM, CDR2 ANQGSEA. The V and J ends lost 3 bases and 5 bases respectively, with 16 bases between them. CDR3 coding DNA: TGCAGCGTTGAGGGGGAGCAGGGGGGAACCGGGGAGCTGTTTTTT. It codes for CSVEGEQGGTGELFF.

This chain joins TRBV6-2 or TRBV6-3 and TRBJ1-1; D unclear. The germline V and J ends were trimmed by 2 bases and 4 bases, with 11 bases remaining between them. Germline values: CDR1 MNHEY, CDR2 SVGEGT. The CDR3 is 14 amino acids. This CDR3 reads CASSYGSPGTEAFF. CDR3 DNA sequence: TGTGCCAGCAGTTACGGGTCCCCAGGCACTGAAGCTTTCTTT.

This clone is a singleton in its sample. The chain joins TRBV15 to TRBJ1-1; 11 bases fit TRBD1. V lost 5 bases to trimming and J lost 1 base; unmatched junction nucleotides: 6. CDR3 length equals 16 residues. The germline V gene has CDR1 LNHNV and CDR2 YYDKDF (reference sequence). This chain's CDR3 is CATSRGTGGGNTEAFF. The CDR3 DNA is TGTGCCACCAGCCGTGGGACAGGGGGTGGGAACACTGAAGCTTTCTTT.

The V gene is TRBV7-9, the J gene TRBJ2-1; D possibly corresponds to TRBD2 (6 bases). The V gene lost 1 base and the J gene lost 6 bases, with 16 bases spanning the gap. The CDR3 runs to 16 residues. Germline CDR1 SEHNR, CDR2 FQNEAQ (reference sequence). The CDR3 region has the DNA TGTGCCAGCAGCTTAGGAGTTGGGCAGGGAGGCAATGAGCAGTTCTTC. As protein: CASSLGVGQGGNEQFF.

The chain is built from TRBV3-1 (or the pseudogene TRBV3-2) and TRBJ2-2; D might be TRBD2 (5 bases). The length of the CDR3 is 15 residues. Germline V gene lookup returns CDR1 LGHDT and CDR2 YNNKEL (reference sequence). Trimming stripped 6 bases from V and 3 bases from J, with 14 bases between. CDR3 sequence: CASSPWGSDTGELFF. Here the CDR3 DNA reads TGTGCCAGCAGTCCCTGGGGTAGCGACACCGGGGAGCTGTTTTTT.

This clone was counted many times. In DNA form, the CDR3 reads TGTGCCAGCAGCTTGGGGCAGTTTAACTATGGCTACACCTTC. This gives the protein CASSLGQFNYGYTF. The rearrangement uses TRBV5-4 and TRBJ1-2; D is unresolved. Germline CDR1 SGHNT, CDR2 YYREEE (reference sequence). V was shortened by 0 bases and J by 1 base, with 7 bases between the two germline ends. This CDR3 is built from 14 residues.

The chain couples TRBV5-1 to TRBJ2-3; TRBD2 aligns across 8 bases. The CDR3 covers 16 residues. The V gene's germline CDR1 is SGHRS and CDR2 YFSETQ. Germline trimming cut 0 bases from V and 4 bases from J; bases unmatched to any gene: 7. The CDR3 DNA is TGCGCCAGCAGCTTGGGTACGGGGGGGCCCCCAGATACGCAGTATTTT. Protein product: CASSLGTGGPPDTQYF.

This clone was counted only a few times. The J gene is TRBJ2-3, the V gene TRBV7-9; 12 bases map to TRBD1. The CDR3 is 19 amino acids. The V segment lost 2 bases and the J segment 3 bases; nucleotides outside the gene matches: 12. Germline V gives CDR1 SEHNR, CDR2 FQNEAQ (reference sequence). CDR3 coding DNA: TGTGCCAGCAGCTTAACCCGGGACAGGGGGCGCGAAGGGACAGATACGCAGTATTTT. This translates into CASSLTRDRGREGTDTQYF.

The chain combines TRBV7-3 with TRBJ2-1; D possibly corresponds to TRBD2 (6 bases). The CDR3 totals 15 residues. Trimming pared 5 bases from V and 3 bases from J, leaving 14 bases between. CDR1 and CDR2 (germline): SGHTA, FQGTGA. In DNA, the CDR3 is TGTGCCAGCAGCCCGACCCTGGGAGGCTACAATGAGCAGTTCTTC. Residues: CASSPTLGGYNEQFF. The full variable domain, completed using reference TRBV7-3 and TRBJ2-1, is GAGVSQTPSNKVTEKGKYVELRCDPISGHTALYWYRQSLGQGPEFLIYFQGTGAADDSGLPNDRFFAVRPEGSVSTLKIQRTERGDSAVYLCASSPTLGGYNEQFFGPGTRLTVL.

V and J are TRBV11-2 and TRBJ2-7; D unresolved. The CDR3 covers 17 residues. Germline-derived CDR1 and CDR2 are SGHAT and FQNNGV. V shed 2 bases and J shed 0 bases, with 17 bases lying between them. CDR3 in amino acids: CASSLSLPGRLSYEQYF. CDR3 in DNA: TGTGCCAGCAGCTTATCCCTCCCAGGCCGCCTCTCCTACGAGCAGTACTTC.

The chain is built from TRBV5-1 and TRBJ2-2; D perhaps matches TRBD2 (7 bases). The CDR3 contains 15 residues. The V and J ends lost 9 bases and 5 bases respectively, with 20 bases between them. CDR1 is SGHRS and CDR2 is YFSETQ in the germline V gene. The CDR3 loop is CATTEGGAKTGELFF. The DNA of the CDR3 is TGCGCCACCACAGAGGGGGGGGCAAAGACCGGGGAGCTGTTTTTT.

The chain carries TRBV19 and TRBJ2-5; 7 bases are a match to TRBD1. J lost 2 bases, V lost 2 bases, and 2 bases had no gene match. CDR1 is LNHDA, CDR2 SQIVND, per germline (reference sequence). The CDR3 has 14 residues. CDR3 loop: CASSILGQQETQYF. CDR3 nucleotide sequence: TGTGCCAGTAGTATATTGGGACAGCAAGAGACCCAGTACTTC. The complete variable domain, with remaining parts taken from reference TRBV19 and TRBJ2-5, reads DGGITQSPKYLFRKEGQNVTLSCEQNLNHDAMYWYRQDPGQGLRLIYYSQIVNDFQKGDIAEGYSVSREKKESFPLTVTSAQKNPTAFYLCASSILGQQETQYFGPGTRLLVL.

The rearrangement links TRBV6-5 to TRBJ2-2; TRBD1 matches 8 bases. Germline V lookup: CDR1 MNHEY, CDR2 SVGAGI. The CDR3 spans 15 residues. V lost 6 bases, J lost 3 bases, and 6 bases stayed unmatched. The CDR3 sequence is CASRAGQGDTGELFF. Written as DNA, the CDR3 is TGTGCCAGCAGGGCTGGACAGGGAGACACCGGGGAGCTGTTTTTT.

The J gene is TRBJ1-4, the V gene TRBV5-6; D not resolved. The ends were cut back, 0 bases at V and 5 bases at J, with 17 bases in the middle. There are 17 residues in the CDR3. From germline, CDR1 is SGHDT and CDR2 YYEEEE. CDR3 protein: CASSLALGRPKNEKLFF. Here the CDR3 DNA reads TGTGCCAGCAGCTTGGCCCTGGGGAGGCCTAAAAATGAAAAACTGTTTTTT.

The chain couples TRBV7-9 to TRBJ2-1, with no clear D. Germline V CDR1 and CDR2: SEHNR, FQNEAQ (reference sequence). This CDR3 region has 14 residues. Deletions cut 6 bases from V and 3 bases from J, with 12 bases between. The CDR3 DNA reads TGTGCCAGCAGATCCAACTCCGACTACAATGAGCAGTTCTTC. Protein: CASRSNSDYNEQFF.

The chain has TRBV13 and TRBJ2-3; TRBD2 agrees at 7 bases. Germline V gene data show CDR1 as PRHDT and CDR2 as FYEKMQ (reference sequence). The V segment lost 5 bases and the J segment 0 bases; nucleotides outside the gene matches: 11. The CDR3 runs 17 residues. CDR3 bases: TGTGCCAGCAGCCTAGATGCCGGGGGGTCCAGCACAGATACGCAGTATTTT. Translation gives CASSLDAGGSSTDTQYF.

J is TRBJ1-2 and V is TRBV7-2, with TRBD1 matching over 7 bases. This CDR3 region has 14 residues. Trimming took 6 bases from V and 0 from J; bases not matched to a gene: 4. CDR1 is SGHTA and CDR2 is FQGNSA in the germline V gene. The CDR3 region has the DNA TGTGCCAGCAGACCGGGACAGACTAACTATGGCTACACCTTC. Translated: CASRPGQTNYGYTF.